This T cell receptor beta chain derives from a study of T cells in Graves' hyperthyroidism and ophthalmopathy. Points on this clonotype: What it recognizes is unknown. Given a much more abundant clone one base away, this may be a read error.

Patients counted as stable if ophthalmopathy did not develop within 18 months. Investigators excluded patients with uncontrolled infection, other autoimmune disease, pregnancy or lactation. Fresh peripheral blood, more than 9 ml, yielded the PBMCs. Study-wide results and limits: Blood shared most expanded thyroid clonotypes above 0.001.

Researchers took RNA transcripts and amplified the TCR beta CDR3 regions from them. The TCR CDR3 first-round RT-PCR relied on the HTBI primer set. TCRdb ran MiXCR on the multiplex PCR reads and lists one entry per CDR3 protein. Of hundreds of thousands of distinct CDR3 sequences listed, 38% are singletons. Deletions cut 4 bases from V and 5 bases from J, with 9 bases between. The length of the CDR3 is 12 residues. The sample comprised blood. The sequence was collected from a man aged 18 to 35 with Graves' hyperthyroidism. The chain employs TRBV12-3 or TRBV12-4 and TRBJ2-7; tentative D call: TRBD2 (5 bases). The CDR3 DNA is TGTGCCAGCAGTTACGGGGTCCACGAGCAGTACTTC. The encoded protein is CASSYGVHEQYF.